This TCR beta chain is from a study of OX40 agonist ivuxolimab in advanced cancers. Overall study context: Males comprised around four fifths of the group, whose mean age was about 61 years (range roughly 20 to 90). Antecedent anti-PD-1, anti-PD-L1 or anti-CTLA-4 therapy was permissible, with under 50% having received some.

Clones were read by immunoSEQ multiplex PCR, and TCRdb kept only the in-frame ones, dropping some. The table lists about 9,000 clones, roughly 70% of them singletons. As concerns this clone: Antigen: not known.

This CDR3 has 15 amino acids. Looked up from germline, CDR1 is MNHNS and CDR2 is SASEGT. V lost 9 bases and J lost 0; bases outside the gene matches: 7. Study conclusions and caveats: In the 0.1 to 3.0 mg/kg range, CD4+ and CD8+ blood T cells had expanded clonally by week 6.

The starting material was CD4+ or CD8+ T cells sorted from blood, obtained in a trial of the OX40 agonist ivuxolimab. This TCR derives from an adult with an advanced solid tumor such as melanoma, head and neck, liver or kidney cancer. J is TRBJ1-5 and V is TRBV6-1; 8 bases line up with TRBD1. The CDR3 loop reads CASLPTGDSNQPQHF. As DNA, the CDR3 is TGTGCCAGTCTCCCGACAGGGGATAGCAATCAGCCCCAGCATTTT.